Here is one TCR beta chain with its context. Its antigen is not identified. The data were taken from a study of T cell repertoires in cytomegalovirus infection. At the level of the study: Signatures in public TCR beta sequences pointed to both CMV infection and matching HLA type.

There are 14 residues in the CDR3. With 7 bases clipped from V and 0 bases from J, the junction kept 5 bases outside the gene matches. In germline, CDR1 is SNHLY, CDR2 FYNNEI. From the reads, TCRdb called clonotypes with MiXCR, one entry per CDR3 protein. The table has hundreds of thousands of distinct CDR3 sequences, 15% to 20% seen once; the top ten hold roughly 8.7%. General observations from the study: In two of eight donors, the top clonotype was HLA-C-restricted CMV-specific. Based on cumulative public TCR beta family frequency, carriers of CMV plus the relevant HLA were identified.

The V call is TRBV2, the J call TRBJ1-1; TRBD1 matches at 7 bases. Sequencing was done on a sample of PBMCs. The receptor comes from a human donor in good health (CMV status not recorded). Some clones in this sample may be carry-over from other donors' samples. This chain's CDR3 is CASTDREMNTEAFF. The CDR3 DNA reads TGTGCCAGCACTGACAGGGAAATGAACACTGAAGCTTTCTTT.